A selection of T cell receptor beta chains follows, all from one sample in a study of post-analysis software for immune sequencing data. TCRdb processed the PCR reads anew with MiXCR; each CDR3 protein has one entry. Of approximately 440,000 distinct CDR3 sequences in the sample, 45% were seen once. Sequenced: blood. Receptors were obtained from a girl aged 10 to 17 with multiple sclerosis. CDR3s include the opening cysteine and the closing phenylalanine or tryptophan. The order of the fields is CDR3 length, clone size, D gene, V gene, J gene, CDR3 protein, CDR3 DNA. D genes are given only for firm matches. Size values are once, few and many counts, or a class for expanded clones, and some rows have none.

>16|few|TRBD2|TRBV20-1|TRBJ2-1
CSARPLAGAPDNEQFF
TGCAGTGCTAGGCCTTTAGCGGGAGCCCCAGACAATGAGCAGTTCTTC
>20|few|TRBD1|TRBV11-2|TRBJ2-7
CASSLTLWDRGRFPTYEQYF
TGTGCCAGCAGCTTAACCTTGTGGGACAGGGGGCGATTCCCTACCTACGAGCAGTACTTC
>13|many|TRBD1|TRBV29-1|TRBJ2-5
CSVEGQGAETQYF
TGCAGCGTTGAAGGGCAGGGGGCAGAGACCCAGTACTTC
>16|-|TRBD1|TRBV4-1|TRBJ2-7
CASSRLPGTGDYEQYF
TGCGCCAGCAGCCGGCTCCCTGGGACAGGGGACTACGAGCAGTACTTC
>16|-|TRBD2|TRBV4-1|TRBJ2-4
CASSQADTSGSYGQYF
TGCGCCAGCAGCCAAGCTGATACTAGCGGGAGTTATGGGCAGTACTTC
>15|-|-|TRBV20-1|TRBJ2-5
CSARDRAGIQETQYF
TGCAGTGCTAGAGACCGAGCGGGCATCCAAGAGACCCAGTACTTC
>18|few|TRBD2|TRBV4-1|TRBJ2-1
CASSQGLAGGQKSNEQFF
TGCGCCAGCAGCCAAGGGCTAGCGGGAGGCCAGAAGAGCAATGAGCAGTTCTTC
>15|-|-|TRBV7-3|TRBJ1-2
CASSSPPRRIEGYTF
TGTGCCAGCAGCTCCCCCCCGAGACGTATAGAAGGCTACACCTTC
>15|once|-|TRBV7-3|TRBJ2-1
CASSSDINSYNEQFF
TGTGCCAGCAGCTCGGACATAAACTCCTACAATGAGCAGTTCTTC
>15|-|-|TRBV5-1|TRBJ2-7
CASSADYLEPYEQYF
TGCGCCAGCAGCGCCGACTATTTGGAACCCTACGAGCAGTACTTC
>15|few|TRBD1|TRBV20-1|TRBJ2-4
CSARELGQGNIEQYF
TGCAGTGCTAGAGAGTTGGGACAGGGGAACATTGAGCAGTACTTC
>17|-|TRBD1|TRBV7-9|TRBJ1-2
CASSLVTGASSNYGYTF
TGTGCCAGCAGCCTAGTGACAGGGGCCTCGTCTAACTATGGCTACACCTTC
>15|-|TRBD2|TRBV9|TRBJ2-7
CASSVGGGLAYEQYF
TGTGCCAGCAGCGTAGGGGGGGGACTAGCCTACGAGCAGTACTTC
>13|-|-|TRBV10-3|TRBJ1-2
CATGPKGGYGYTF
TGTGCCACAGGACCTAAGGGGGGGTATGGCTACACCTTC
>17|-|-|TRBV6-6|TRBJ1-1
CASTPKRLTPPNTEAFF
TGTGCCAGCACACCTAAGCGGCTCACCCCTCCGAACACTGAAGCTTTCTTT
>13|-|TRBD1|TRBV27|TRBJ1-2
CASSMTGAYGHTF
TGTGCCAGCAGCATGACAGGGGCCTATGGCCACACCTTC
>15|-|-|TRBV6-1|TRBJ1-4
CASSNTRGFGEKLFF
TGTGCCAGCAGTAATACAAGGGGCTTTGGGGAAAAACTGTTTTTT
>16|-|TRBD2|TRBV7-2|TRBJ2-1
CASSWGRAGGYNEQFF
TGTGCCAGCAGCTGGGGACGAGCGGGAGGATACAATGAGCAGTTCTTC
>13|once|-|TRBV25-1|TRBJ2-2
CASSGWGTGELFF
TGTGCCAGCAGTGGTTGGGGCACCGGGGAGCTGTTTTTT
>14|-|-|TRBV20-1|TRBJ2-7
CSARGAERSYEQYF
TGCAGTGCTAGAGGGGCAGAGAGGTCCTACGAGCAGTACTTC
>10|few|-|TRBV4-1|TRBJ2-1
CASSGRGQFF
TGCGCCAGCAGCGGGCGAGGGCAGTTCTTC
>14|-|-|TRBV5-1|TRBJ2-3
CASSLASEADTQYF
TGCGCCAGCAGCTTGGCCTCTGAGGCAGATACGCAGTATTTT
>15|-|-|TRBV29-1|TRBJ2-1
CSVGGGGSSYNEQFF
TGCAGCGTTGGGGGAGGGGGGAGCTCCTACAATGAGCAGTTCTTC
>15|once|-|TRBV7-9|TRBJ2-5
CASSLSGGYDETQYF
TGTGCCAGCAGCTTATCTGGGGGATACGATGAGACCCAGTACTTC
>14|-|-|TRBV28|TRBJ1-2
CASSLMSGEDGYTF
TGTGCCAGCAGTTTAATGTCTGGGGAGGATGGCTACACCTTC
>15|few|-|TRBV7-6|TRBJ1-5
CASSPGPDSNQPQHF
TGTGCCAGCAGCCCTGGACCGGATAGCAATCAGCCCCAGCATTTT
>13|few|-|TRBV6-2/TRBV6-3|TRBJ1-5
CASRDQDNQPQHF
TGTGCCAGCAGGGACCAGGACAATCAGCCCCAGCATTTT
>16|few|TRBD2|TRBV9|TRBJ2-1
CASSVEGSGYYNEQFF
TGTGCCAGCAGCGTAGAAGGTAGCGGGTATTACAATGAGCAGTTCTTC
>17|-|TRBD1|TRBV20-1|TRBJ2-3
CSASKSTGTGKADTQYF
TGCAGTGCTAGCAAAAGTACCGGGACAGGGAAGGCAGATACGCAGTATTTT
>15|-|TRBD2|TRBV7-2|TRBJ2-7
CASSLLAGAPYGQYF
TGTGCCAGCAGCCTACTAGCGGGAGCCCCCTACGGGCAGTACTTC
>15|-|-|TRBV9|TRBJ2-5
CASSVAPRGGETQYF
TGTGCCAGCAGCGTGGCCCCCCGGGGAGGAGAGACCCAGTACTTC
>16|-|-|TRBV6-1|TRBJ1-1
CASREGGVEMNTEAFF
TGTGCCAGCAGGGAAGGGGGGGTCGAGATGAACACTGAAGCTTTCTTT
>14|-|-|TRBV6-2/TRBV6-3|TRBJ2-1
CASSYTTGPNEQFF
TGTGCCAGCAGTTACACTACAGGTCCAAATGAGCAGTTCTTC
>10|few|-|TRBV29-1|TRBJ2-3
CSVRQDTQYF
TGCAGCGTCAGACAAGATACGCAGTATTTT
>16|-|TRBD1|TRBV27|TRBJ1-1
CASSTTGGWGRTEAFF
TGTGCCAGCAGTACTACAGGGGGCTGGGGTAGAACTGAAGCTTTCTTT
>16|-|-|TRBV6-5|TRBJ2-3
CASSLFPGTSTDTQYF
TGTGCCAGCAGTTTATTTCCCGGGACATCCACAGATACGCAGTATTTT
>17|-|TRBD1|TRBV28|TRBJ1-2
CASSVSIGGQGDYGYTF
TGTGCCAGCAGTGTATCCATAGGGGGACAGGGTGACTATGGCTACACCTTC
>13|-|TRBD1|TRBV5-6|TRBJ1-1
CASSLAGQREAFF
TGTGCCAGCAGCTTGGCGGGACAGCGTGAAGCTTTCTTT
>15|-|TRBD2|TRBV20-1|TRBJ2-7
CSARDQKREVGEQYF
TGCAGTGCTAGAGATCAAAAGCGGGAGGTCGGCGAGCAGTACTTC
>13|few|-|TRBV7-2|TRBJ2-7
CASSLNVPREQYF
TGTGCCAGCAGCTTAAATGTTCCACGGGAGCAGTACTTC
>17|-|TRBD1|TRBV20-1|TRBJ1-5
CSAVGTAQSDSNQPQHF
TGCAGTGCGGTGGGGACAGCGCAAAGCGATAGCAATCAGCCCCAGCATTTT
>14|-|TRBD2|TRBV15|TRBJ2-7
CATAISGLGYEQYF
TGTGCCACCGCTATAAGCGGACTAGGATACGAGCAGTACTTC
>14|few|TRBD1|TRBV20-1|TRBJ1-2
CSARVGDRNYGYTF
TGCAGTGCTAGAGTAGGGGACAGGAACTATGGCTACACCTTC
>14|few|-|TRBV20-1|TRBJ1-4
CSARDGGPNEKLFF
TGCAGTGCTAGAGATGGAGGTCCTAATGAAAAACTGTTTTTT
>13|-|-|TRBV29-1|TRBJ2-5
CSVEDVWVQTQYF
TGCAGCGTTGAAGACGTTTGGGTACAGACCCAGTACTTC
>13|-|-|TRBV7-2|TRBJ1-4
CASSSSSGEKLFF
TGTGCCAGCAGCTCCTCATCGGGGGAAAAACTGTTTTTT
>20|many|TRBD2|TRBV6-2/TRBV6-3|TRBJ2-7
CASSYLETRLAGGLSYEQYF
TGTGCCAGCAGTTACCTGGAAACAAGACTAGCGGGAGGACTATCCTACGAGCAGTACTTC
>13|-|-|TRBV5-1|TRBJ2-7
CASSLQVGNEQYF
TGCGCCAGCAGCTTACAGGTTGGCAACGAGCAGTACTTC
>15|-|-|TRBV12-3/TRBV12-4|TRBJ2-7
CASRPGQGGGYEQYF
TGTGCCAGCAGACCCGGACAGGGAGGGGGCTACGAGCAGTACTTC
>13|-|-|TRBV6-6|TRBJ1-1
CAARGRENTEAFF
TGTGCCGCAAGGGGACGCGAGAACACTGAAGCTTTCTTT
>15|-|TRBD1|TRBV29-1|TRBJ2-4
CSVETGTGDFWEQYF
TGCAGCGTTGAAACTGGGACAGGGGATTTTTGGGAGCAGTACTTC
>12|-|-|TRBV5-1|TRBJ2-5
CASSFREETQYF
TGCGCCAGCAGCTTCCGCGAAGAGACCCAGTACTTC
>14|few|-|TRBV27|TRBJ2-7
CASRLAGTAYEQYF
TGTGCCAGCAGGTTGGCGGGGACGGCCTACGAGCAGTACTTC
>14|few|-|TRBV5-1|TRBJ1-1
CASSLTSRNTEAFF
TGCGCCAGCAGCTTGACCTCCAGGAACACTGAAGCTTTCTTT